This T cell receptor (beta chain) was sequenced during a study of cytomegalovirus exposure and HLA in healthy donors. The V gene's germline CDR1 is LNHDA and CDR2 SQIVND (reference sequence). V dropped 5 bases and J dropped 1 base, with 11 bases sitting between them. The CDR3 contains 14 residues. Regarding this clone: This sample also contains other DNA sequences that code for the same CDR3.

The PCR employed 60 Vbeta primers together with 13 Jbeta primers. Repertoires were generated with immunoSEQ multiplex PCR, while TCRdb's copy carries only in-frame clones and drops some. The sample includes more than 90,000 clones, 60% to 85% of them seen just once. Sequencing was done on a sample of PBMCs. This chain uses TRBV19 with TRBJ1-1; tentatively, D is TRBD1 (6 bases). The sequence came from a man aged 45-60 years in good health and CMV-seropositive. The CDR3 DNA is TGTGCCAGTAGTGGGCAGGGGTCGAACACTGAAGCTTTCTTT. Its protein product is CASSGQGSNTEAFF.